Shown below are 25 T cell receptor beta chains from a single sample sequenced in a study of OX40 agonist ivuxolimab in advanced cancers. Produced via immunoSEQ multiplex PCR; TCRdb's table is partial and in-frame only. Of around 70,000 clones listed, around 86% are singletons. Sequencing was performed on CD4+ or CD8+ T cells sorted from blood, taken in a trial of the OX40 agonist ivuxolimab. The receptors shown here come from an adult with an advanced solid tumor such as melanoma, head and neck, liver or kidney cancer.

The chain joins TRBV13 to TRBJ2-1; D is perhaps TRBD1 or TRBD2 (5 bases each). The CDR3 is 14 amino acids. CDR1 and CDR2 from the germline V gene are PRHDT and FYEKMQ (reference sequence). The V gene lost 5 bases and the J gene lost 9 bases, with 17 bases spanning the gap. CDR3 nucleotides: TGTGCCAGCAGCAAGCTAGCTATTGGGGGTGAGCAGTTCTTC. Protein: CASSKLAIGGEQFF.

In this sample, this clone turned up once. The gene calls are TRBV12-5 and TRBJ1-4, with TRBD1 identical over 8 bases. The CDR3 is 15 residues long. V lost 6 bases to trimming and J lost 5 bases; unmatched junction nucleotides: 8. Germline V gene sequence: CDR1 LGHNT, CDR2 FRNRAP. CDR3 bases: TGTGCTAGTGGCAGACCACAGGGGGGGAATGAAAAACTGTTTTTT. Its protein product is CASGRPQGGNEKLFF.

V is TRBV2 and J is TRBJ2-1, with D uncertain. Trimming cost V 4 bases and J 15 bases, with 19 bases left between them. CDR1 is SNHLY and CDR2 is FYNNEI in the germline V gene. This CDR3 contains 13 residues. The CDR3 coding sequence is TGTGCCAGCAGTGTAATCGTTGAGGCTTTGCCGTTCTTC. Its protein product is CASSVIVEALPFF.

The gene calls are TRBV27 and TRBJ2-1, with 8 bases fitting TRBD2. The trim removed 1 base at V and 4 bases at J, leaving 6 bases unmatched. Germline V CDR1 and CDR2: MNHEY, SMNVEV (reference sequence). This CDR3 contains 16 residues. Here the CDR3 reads CASSLLVAGRYNEQFF. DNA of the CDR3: TGTGCCAGCAGTTTATTGGTAGCGGGAAGATACAATGAGCAGTTCTTC.

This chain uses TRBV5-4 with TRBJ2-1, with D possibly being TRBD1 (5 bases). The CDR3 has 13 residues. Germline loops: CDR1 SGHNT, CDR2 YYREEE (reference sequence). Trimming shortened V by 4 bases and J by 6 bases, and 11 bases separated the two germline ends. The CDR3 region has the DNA TGTGCCAGCAGCATCGGACACGTCAATGAGCAGTTCTTC. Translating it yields CASSIGHVNEQFF.

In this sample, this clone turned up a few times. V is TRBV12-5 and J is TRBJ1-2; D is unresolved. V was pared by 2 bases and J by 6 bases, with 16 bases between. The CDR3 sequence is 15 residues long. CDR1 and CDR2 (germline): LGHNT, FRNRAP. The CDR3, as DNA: TGTGCTAGTGGTTTGCCCCGATCCACGGGCAATGGCTACACCTTC. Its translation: CASGLPRSTGNGYTF.

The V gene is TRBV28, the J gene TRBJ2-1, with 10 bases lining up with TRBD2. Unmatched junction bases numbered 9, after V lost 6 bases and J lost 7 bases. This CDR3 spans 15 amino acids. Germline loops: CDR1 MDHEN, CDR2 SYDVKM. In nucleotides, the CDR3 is TGTGCCAGCAGGGTCGGGCTAGCGGGAGCTAATGAGCAGTTCTTC. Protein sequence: CASRVGLAGANEQFF.

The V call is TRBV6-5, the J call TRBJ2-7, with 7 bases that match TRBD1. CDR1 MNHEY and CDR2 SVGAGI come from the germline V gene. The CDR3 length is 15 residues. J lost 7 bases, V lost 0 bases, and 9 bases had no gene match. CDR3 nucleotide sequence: TGTGCCAGCAGTTACTCCGGGACAGCCGGTCGGGAGCAGTACTTC. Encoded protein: CASSYSGTAGREQYF.

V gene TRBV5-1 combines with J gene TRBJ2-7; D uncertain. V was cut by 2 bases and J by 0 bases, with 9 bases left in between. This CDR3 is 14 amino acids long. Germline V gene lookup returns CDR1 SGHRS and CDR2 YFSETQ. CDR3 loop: CASSLVLSSYEQYF. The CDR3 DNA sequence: TGCGCCAGCAGCTTAGTGTTAAGCTCCTACGAGCAGTACTTC.

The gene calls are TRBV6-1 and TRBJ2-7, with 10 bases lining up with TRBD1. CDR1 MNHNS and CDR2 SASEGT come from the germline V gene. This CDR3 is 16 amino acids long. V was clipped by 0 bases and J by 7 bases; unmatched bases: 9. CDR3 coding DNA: TGTGCCAGCAGTGAAGCTCCGGGGACAGGGGCGGGAGAGCAGTACTTC. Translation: CASSEAPGTGAGEQYF.

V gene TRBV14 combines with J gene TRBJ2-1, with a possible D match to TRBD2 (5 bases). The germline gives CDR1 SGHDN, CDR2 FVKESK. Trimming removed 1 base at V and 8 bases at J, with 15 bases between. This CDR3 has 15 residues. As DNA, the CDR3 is TGTGCCAGCAGCCAAGTCCTCGCGGAGGAGTATGAGCAGTTCTTC. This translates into CASSQVLAEEYEQFF.

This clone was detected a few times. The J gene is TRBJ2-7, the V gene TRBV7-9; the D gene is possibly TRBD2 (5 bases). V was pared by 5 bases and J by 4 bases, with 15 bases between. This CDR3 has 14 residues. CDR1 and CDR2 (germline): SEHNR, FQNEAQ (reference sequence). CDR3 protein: CASSHPGVNYEQYF. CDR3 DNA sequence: TGTGCCAGCAGCCACCCCGGGGTAAATTACGAGCAGTACTTC.

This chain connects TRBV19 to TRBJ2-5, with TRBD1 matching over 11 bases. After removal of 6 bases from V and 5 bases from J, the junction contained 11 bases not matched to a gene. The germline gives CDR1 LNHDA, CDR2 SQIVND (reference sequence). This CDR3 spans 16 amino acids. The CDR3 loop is CASSPAGQGAEETQYF. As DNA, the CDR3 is TGTGCCAGTAGCCCCGCAGGACAGGGGGCGGAGGAGACCCAGTACTTC.

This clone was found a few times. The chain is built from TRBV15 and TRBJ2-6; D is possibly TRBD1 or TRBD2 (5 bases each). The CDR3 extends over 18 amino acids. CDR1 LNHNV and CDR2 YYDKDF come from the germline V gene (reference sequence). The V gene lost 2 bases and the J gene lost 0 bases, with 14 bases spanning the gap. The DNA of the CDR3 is TGTGCCACCAGCAGACCCGGGACGCAATCCTCTGGGGCCAACGTCCTGACTTTC. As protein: CATSRPGTQSSGANVLTF.

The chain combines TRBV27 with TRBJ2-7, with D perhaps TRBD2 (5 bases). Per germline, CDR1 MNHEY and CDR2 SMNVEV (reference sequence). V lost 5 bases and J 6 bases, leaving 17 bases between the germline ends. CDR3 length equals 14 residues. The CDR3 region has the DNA TGTGCCAGCAGTAGGAAGGCTAGCCAGTCCGAGCAGTACTTC. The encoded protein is CASSRKASQSEQYF.

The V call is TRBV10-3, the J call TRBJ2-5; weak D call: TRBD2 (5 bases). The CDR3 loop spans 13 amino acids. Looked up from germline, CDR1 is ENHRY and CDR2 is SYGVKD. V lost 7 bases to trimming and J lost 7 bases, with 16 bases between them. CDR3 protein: CAITAEVHGTQYF. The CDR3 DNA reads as TGTGCCATCACCGCGGAGGTTCATGGGACCCAGTACTTC.

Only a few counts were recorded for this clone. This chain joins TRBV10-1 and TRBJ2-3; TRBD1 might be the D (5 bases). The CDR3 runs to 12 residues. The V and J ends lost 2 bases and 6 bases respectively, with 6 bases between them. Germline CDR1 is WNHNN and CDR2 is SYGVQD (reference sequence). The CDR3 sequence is CASSERGDTQYF. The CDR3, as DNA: TGCGCCAGCAGTGAGAGGGGTGATACGCAGTATTTT.

The CDR3, as DNA: TGTGCCAGCAGCACAAGGGTAGGACAGTACAATGAGCAGTTCTTC. The encoded protein is CASSTRVGQYNEQFF. This sequence joins TRBV11-3 and TRBJ2-1; tentative D call: TRBD1 (6 bases). The CDR3 sequence is 15 residues long. From germline, CDR1 is SGHNT and CDR2 YENEEA. V was shortened by 5 bases and J by 4 bases, with 15 bases between the two germline ends.

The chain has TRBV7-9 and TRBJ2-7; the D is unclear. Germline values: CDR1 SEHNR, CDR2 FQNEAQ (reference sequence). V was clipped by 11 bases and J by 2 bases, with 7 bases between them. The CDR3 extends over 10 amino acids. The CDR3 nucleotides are TGTGCCCACGGAACCTACGAGCAGTACTTC. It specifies CAHGTYEQYF.

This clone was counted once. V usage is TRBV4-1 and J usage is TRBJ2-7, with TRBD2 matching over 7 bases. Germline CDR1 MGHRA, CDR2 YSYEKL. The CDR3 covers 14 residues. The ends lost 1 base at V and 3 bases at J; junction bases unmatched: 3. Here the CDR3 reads CASSQAPGGYEQYF. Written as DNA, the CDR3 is TGCGCCAGCAGCCAAGCTCCGGGAGGCTACGAGCAGTACTTC.

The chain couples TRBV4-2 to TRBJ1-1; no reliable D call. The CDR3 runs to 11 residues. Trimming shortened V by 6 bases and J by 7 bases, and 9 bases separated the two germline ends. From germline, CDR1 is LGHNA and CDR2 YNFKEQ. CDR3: CASRAGHEAFF. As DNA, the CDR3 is TGTGCCAGCAGGGCGGGTCATGAAGCTTTCTTT.

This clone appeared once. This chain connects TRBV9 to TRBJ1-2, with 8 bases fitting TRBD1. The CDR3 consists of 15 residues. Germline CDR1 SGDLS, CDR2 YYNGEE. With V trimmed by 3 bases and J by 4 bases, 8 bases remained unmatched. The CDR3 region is CASSARNDRGYGYTF. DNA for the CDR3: TGTGCCAGCAGCGCGAGAAACGACAGGGGCTATGGCTACACCTTC.

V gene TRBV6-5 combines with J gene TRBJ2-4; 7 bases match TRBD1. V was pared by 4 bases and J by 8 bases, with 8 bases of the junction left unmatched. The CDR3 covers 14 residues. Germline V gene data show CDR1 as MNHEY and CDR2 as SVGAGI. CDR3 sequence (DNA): TGTGCCAGCAGTTTCGGGACAGACAGAGACATTCAGTACTTC. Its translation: CASSFGTDRDIQYF.

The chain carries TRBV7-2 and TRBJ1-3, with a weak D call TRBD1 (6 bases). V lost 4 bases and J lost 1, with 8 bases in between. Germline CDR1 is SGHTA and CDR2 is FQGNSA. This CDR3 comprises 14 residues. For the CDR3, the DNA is TGTGCCAGCAGCTCAACAGGGTCTGGAAACACCATATATTTT. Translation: CASSSTGSGNTIYF.

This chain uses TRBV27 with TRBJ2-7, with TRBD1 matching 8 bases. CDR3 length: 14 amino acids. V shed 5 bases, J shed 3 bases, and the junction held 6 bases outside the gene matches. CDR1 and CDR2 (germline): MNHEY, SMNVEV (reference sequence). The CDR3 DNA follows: TGTGCCAGCAGTCGGGGGACAGGCCGCTACGAGCAGTACTTC. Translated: CASSRGTGRYEQYF.